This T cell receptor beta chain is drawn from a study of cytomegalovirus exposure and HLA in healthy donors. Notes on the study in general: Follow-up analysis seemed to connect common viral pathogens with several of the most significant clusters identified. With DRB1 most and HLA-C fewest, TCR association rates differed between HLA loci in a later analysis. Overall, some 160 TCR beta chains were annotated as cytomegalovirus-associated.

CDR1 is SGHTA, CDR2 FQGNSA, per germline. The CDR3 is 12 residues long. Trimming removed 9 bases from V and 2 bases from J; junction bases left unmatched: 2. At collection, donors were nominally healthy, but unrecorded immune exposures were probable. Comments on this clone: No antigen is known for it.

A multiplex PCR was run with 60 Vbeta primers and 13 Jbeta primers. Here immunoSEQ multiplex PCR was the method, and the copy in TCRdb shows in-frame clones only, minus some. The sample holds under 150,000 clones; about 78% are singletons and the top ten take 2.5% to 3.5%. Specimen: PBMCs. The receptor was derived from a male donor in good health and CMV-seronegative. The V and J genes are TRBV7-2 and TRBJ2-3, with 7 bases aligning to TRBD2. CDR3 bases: TGTGCCAGTCTAGCGGACACAGATACGCAGTATTTT. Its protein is CASLADTDTQYF.